Presented here are 25 T cell receptor beta chains from one specimen sequenced in a study of vaccination and CD4 T cells after COVID-19 (dated by TCRdb to the early 2020s). Antigen specificity for these receptors is unknown. Library creation used PCR. TCRdb records Illumina iSeq 100 as the sequencer. DNA from cultured CD4+ T cells underwent TCR sequencing with the Oncomine TCR Beta short-read assay at the Johns Hopkins FTIC core. The public sequencing data were trimmed at Q25 with fastp and processed into clonotypes with MiXCR by TCRdb, which kept only in-frame beta chains. Every CDR3 protein is listed once, alongside the most common genes and DNA of its rows. Here the sample has some 2,800 distinct CDR3 sequences; about 39% occur a single time. The ten largest clones add up to around two thirds of the sample. Per the publication, the treatment or condition label means: approximately 9-day PBMC culture with coronavirus spike peptide pools or control peptides (ViraFEST assay). CD4+ T cells from unexposed donors were collected before the COVID-19 pandemic (2011-2018).

The sample comprised CD4+ T cells from blood, cultured in vitro. All receptors derive from a human donor in good health.

This clonotype has a handful of counts. The rearrangement joins TRBV20-1 to TRBJ1-5, with D perhaps matching TRBD1 (5 bases). The CDR3 spans 14 residues. Trimming took off 6 bases at V and 0 bases at J, with 12 bases between the two ends. Germline V lookup: CDR1 DFQATT, CDR2 SNEGSKA (reference sequence). This CDR3 reads CSATNRYSNQPQHF. The CDR3 region has the DNA TGCAGTGCCACCAACAGGTATAGCAATCAGCCCCAGCATTTT.

This clonotype showed up just once. V gene TRBV5-1 combines with J gene TRBJ1-2; no reliable D call. The CDR3 spans 13 residues. V gave up 0 bases and J gave up 1 base, with 4 bases separating them. Per germline, CDR1 SGHRS and CDR2 YFSETQ. In DNA, the CDR3 is TGCGCCAGCAGCTTGGCAGATAACTATGGCTACACCTTC. It is translated as CASSLADNYGYTF.

This chain links TRBV6-2 or TRBV6-3 with TRBJ1-1; 7 bases agree with TRBD1. Looked up from germline, CDR1 is MNHEY and CDR2 is SVGEGT. The CDR3 length is 14 residues. V shed 5 bases, J shed 5 bases, and the junction held 8 bases outside the gene matches. For the CDR3, the DNA is TGTGCCAGCAGTGGGAGTAGGGGGCAGACTGAAGCTTTCTTT. It specifies CASSGSRGQTEAFF.

This clonotype was counted between two and nine times. The chain employs TRBV19 and TRBJ1-5, with D uncertain. Deletions cut 3 bases from V and 0 bases from J, with 6 bases between. CDR1 is LNHDA and CDR2 is SQIVND in the germline V gene (reference sequence). The CDR3 contains 14 residues. The CDR3 reads CASSIPGSNQPQHF. The CDR3 DNA reads as TGTGCCAGTAGTATCCCGGGTAGCAATCAGCCCCAGCATTTT.

This clonotype was seen a handful of times. The rearrangement joins TRBV12-3 or TRBV12-4 to TRBJ1-6; no definite D call. The CDR3 is made up of 14 amino acids. Trimming took 6 bases from V and 13 from J, leaving 19 bases between them. CDR3 bases: TGTGCCAGCAGCCTAGGGCGCGGGGTGTCGCCCCTCCACTTT. Translating gives CASSLGRGVSPLHF.

The chain recombines TRBV10-3 with TRBJ1-2, with 9 bases aligning to TRBD1. In germline, CDR1 is ENHRY, CDR2 SYGVKD. V shed 10 bases, J shed 8 bases, and the junction held 8 bases outside the gene matches. The CDR3 length is 12 residues. CDR3: CATGTGKEGYTF. The CDR3 nucleotides read TGTGCCACTGGGACAGGGAAGGAGGGCTACACCTTC.

The table lists this clonotype with a few counts. This rearrangement joins TRBV6-5 to TRBJ1-2; D uncertain. The ends were cut back, 2 bases at V and 6 bases at J, with 10 bases in the middle. The germline gives CDR1 MNHEY, CDR2 SVGAGI. CDR3 length equals 13 residues. The CDR3 DNA reads TGTGCCAGCAGTTACGTGATCTTGGATGGCTACACCTTC. Translated: CASSYVILDGYTF.

This sequence joins TRBV7-8 and TRBJ2-5, with D maybe TRBD2 (6 bases). Germline CDR1 and CDR2: SGHVS and FQNEAQ. The V end lost 2 bases, the J end lost 5 bases, and 12 bases lay between the germline ends. This CDR3 contains 14 residues. The CDR3 DNA is TGTGCCAGCAGCTTACGCTACAGCGGGGAGACCCAGTACTTC. Translation gives CASSLRYSGETQYF.

V gene TRBV4-1 combines with J gene TRBJ2-7; D possibly corresponds to TRBD2 (7 bases). The germline CDR1 and CDR2 sequences are MGHRA and YSYEKL. V was cut by 1 base and J by 0 bases, with 10 bases left in between. This CDR3 comprises 15 residues. The CDR3 nucleotides are TGCGCCAGCAGCCAAGGCGGGGGCTTCTCCTACGAGCAGTACTTC. It encodes CASSQGGGFSYEQYF.

To note about this clonotype: The junction departs from germline at one end; a sequencing error may be responsible. The CDR3 loop is CASSIGPSDRTGELFF. The CDR3 coding sequence is TGTGCCAGTAGCATAGGCCCCAGTGATCGGACCGGGGAGCTGTTTTTT. This sequence joins TRBV19 and TRBJ2-2; D call uncertain. CDR1 LNHDA and CDR2 SQIVND come from the germline V gene (reference sequence). The CDR3 consists of 16 residues.

The gene calls are TRBV10-3 and TRBJ2-3; D gene uncertain. Deletions cut 3 bases from V and 2 bases from J, with 21 bases between. This CDR3 spans 18 amino acids. CDR1 and CDR2 (germline): ENHRY, SYGVKD. The CDR3 coding sequence is TGTGCCATCAGTGATCACCAGCGCGGCCTGTTAGCCACAGATACGCAGTATTTT. As protein: CAISDHQRGLLATDTQYF.

The CDR3 protein is CAISESRGPSHEQYF. CDR3 DNA sequence: TGTGCCATCAGTGAGTCGAGAGGACCCAGCCACGAGCAGTACTTC. The genes are TRBV10-3 and TRBJ2-7; D not certain. The CDR3 sequence is 15 residues long. Germline assignment: CDR1 ENHRY and CDR2 SYGVKD. V dropped 0 bases and J dropped 5 bases, with 14 bases sitting between them.

This clonotype was seen more than once but under ten times. The chain combines TRBV20-1 with TRBJ2-1; 8 bases agree with TRBD2. V gave up 6 bases and J gave up 1 base; unmatched junction bases: 8. The CDR3 loop spans 15 amino acids. Germline assignment: CDR1 DFQATT and CDR2 SNEGSKA (reference sequence). As DNA, the CDR3 is TGCAGTGCGGGACCGGGACTAGAGTCCTACAATGAGCAGTTCTTC. Translation gives CSAGPGLESYNEQFF.

This clonotype has more than one count but fewer than ten. The chain carries TRBV27 and TRBJ2-3; TRBD2 agrees at 10 bases. This CDR3 spans 16 amino acids. Germline V gene sequence: CDR1 MNHEY, CDR2 SMNVEV (reference sequence). Trimming removed 2 bases from V and 3 bases from J; junction bases left unmatched: 5. CDR3 DNA: TGTGCCAGCAGTTTAAGGACTAGCGGATTAACAGATACGCAGTATTTT. It specifies CASSLRTSGLTDTQYF.

CDR3 bases: TGTGCCAGCAGCTTAGCAGGGGGGAGGGCTGAAGCTTTCTTT. Protein sequence: CASSLAGGRAEAFF. The V call is TRBV7-9, the J call TRBJ1-1, with a tentative D call TRBD1 (6 bases). Germline V gene lookup returns CDR1 SEHNR and CDR2 FQNEAQ (reference sequence). The germline V and J ends were trimmed by 0 bases and 6 bases, with 11 bases remaining between them. The CDR3 is 14 residues long. The variable domain in full, with the rest retrieved from reference TRBV7-9 and TRBJ1-1, is DTGVSQNPRHKITKRGQNVTFRCDPISEHNRLYWYRQTLGQGPEFLTYFQNEAQLEKSRLLSDRFSAERPKGSFSTLEIQRTEQGDSAMYLCASSLAGGRAEAFFGQGTRLTVV.

This clonotype was counted a few times. The gene calls are TRBV10-3 and TRBJ1-2; D might be TRBD1 (6 bases). Germline CDR1 is ENHRY and CDR2 is SYGVKD. CDR3 length: 13 residues. Trimming cost V 3 bases and J 3 bases, with 8 bases left between them. CDR3: CAISDRGHYGYTF. DNA for the CDR3: TGTGCCATCAGTGATCGGGGGCACTATGGCTACACCTTC.

This clonotype showed up just a few times. The chain combines TRBV20-1 with TRBJ2-1; TRBD2 is a possible D gene (6 bases). The CDR3 consists of 13 residues. Trimming shortened V by 3 bases and J by 0 bases, and 6 bases separated the two germline ends. Germline V gene sequence: CDR1 DFQATT, CDR2 SNEGSKA (reference sequence). The CDR3 here is CSARTSSYNEQFF. CDR3 DNA sequence: TGCAGTGCTAGGACTAGCTCCTACAATGAGCAGTTCTTC.

The sample holds a few counts of this clonotype. The gene calls are TRBV30 and TRBJ1-1; possible D gene TRBD1, 6 bases. In germline, CDR1 is GTSNPN, CDR2 SVGIG (reference sequence). Trimming took off 0 bases at V and 1 base at J, with 9 bases between the two ends. The CDR3 runs 14 residues. CDR3 sequence: CAWSVDRPNTEAFF. The CDR3 region has the DNA TGTGCCTGGAGTGTAGACAGGCCGAACACTGAAGCTTTCTTT.

This clonotype showed up just a few times. The V and J genes are TRBV20-1 and TRBJ1-5; the D gene is possibly TRBD1 (6 bases). Per germline, CDR1 DFQATT and CDR2 SNEGSKA (reference sequence). This CDR3 is built from 13 residues. Trimming removed 2 bases from V and 3 bases from J, with 8 bases in between. DNA of the CDR3: TGCAGTGCTAGAAGGACAGTCAATCAGCCCCAGCATTTT. This sequence encodes CSARRTVNQPQHF.

The chain carries TRBV9 and TRBJ2-3; possibly TRBD1 for D (5 bases). Germline CDR1 reads SGDLS; CDR2 reads YYNGEE. The V end was cut by 3 bases, the J end by 4 bases, with 12 bases between. The CDR3 is made up of 14 amino acids. This CDR3 is CASSAQGTPDTQYF. CDR3 DNA sequence: TGTGCCAGCAGCGCCCAGGGTACCCCAGATACGCAGTATTTT.

The genes are TRBV27 and TRBJ1-6; D may be TRBD1 (6 bases). This CDR3 has 15 amino acids. Germline V gene lookup returns CDR1 MNHEY and CDR2 SMNVEV (reference sequence). Trimming shortened V by 2 bases and J by 8 bases, and 13 bases separated the two germline ends. CDR3 amino acids: CASSLRQGIHSPLHF. The CDR3 nucleotides are TGTGCCAGCAGTTTACGCCAGGGGATTCATTCACCCCTCCACTTT.

The CDR3 region has the DNA TGTGCCTCCACGGGGGTGAGGGTCCAGTACTTC. The encoded protein is CASTGVRVQYF. V and J are TRBV30 and TRBJ2-5; tentatively, D is TRBD2 (6 bases). The CDR3 totals 11 residues. V was cut by 7 bases and J by 10 bases, with 16 bases left in between. CDR1 is GTSNPN and CDR2 is SVGIG in the germline V gene (reference sequence).

About this clonotype: At one end, the junction sequence differs from germline, possibly due to a read error. The chain uses TRBV2 and TRBJ2-7, with D unresolved. The CDR3 is made up of 11 amino acids. The germline CDR1 and CDR2 sequences are SNHLY and FYNNEI. The CDR3 coding sequence is TGTGCCAGCAGTGAAAGAAGCGCCACAAAATTC. Protein product: CASSERSATKF.

The gene calls are TRBV30 and TRBJ2-3, with 8 positions matching TRBD1. This CDR3 is 14 amino acids long. The germline CDR1 and CDR2 sequences are GTSNPN and SVGIG (reference sequence). Trimming cost V 4 bases and J 3 bases; bases outside gene matches: 6. Here the CDR3 DNA reads TGTGCCTGGATAGCAGGGGGCGGGACAGATACGCAGTATTTT. Its translation is CAWIAGGGTDTQYF.

The CDR3 is CAWSLPTGKGGYTF. DNA for the CDR3: TGTGCCTGGAGTCTCCCGACAGGAAAAGGTGGCTACACCTTC. This chain joins TRBV30 and TRBJ1-2; a possible D gene is TRBD1 (6 bases). The CDR3 is 14 residues long. Trimming took 2 bases from V and 7 from J, leaving 17 bases between them. Germline lookup yields CDR1 GTSNPN and CDR2 SVGIG (reference sequence).